This record concerns one T cell receptor beta chain sequence. What it recognizes is unknown. The data were taken from a study of T cells in Graves' hyperthyroidism and ophthalmopathy. Study conclusions and caveats: Median prediction lead before ophthalmopathy onset was about 6.5 months with the model. Most clonotypes expanded in the thyroid (above 0.001) were also present in blood.

RNA transcripts provided the source from which TCR beta CDR3 regions were amplified. HTBI primers were employed in a first-round RT-PCR of the TCR CDR3. TCRdb reprocessed the multiplex PCR reads via MiXCR and lists one record per CDR3 protein. The sample has hundreds of thousands of distinct CDR3 sequences, 11% to 15% seen once. CDR1 SGHDT and CDR2 YYEEEE come from the germline V gene. Trimming took 4 bases from V and 0 from J; bases not matched to a gene: 5. This CDR3 has 15 residues. Diagnoses were made from clinical symptoms, serum measures (thyroxine and TRAb), thyroid ultrasound and orbital computed tomography.

The specimen sequenced was blood. The sequence came from a woman aged 18-35 years with Graves' hyperthyroidism. The chain uses TRBV5-6 and TRBJ2-5; 8 bases map to TRBD2. DNA of the CDR3: TGTGCCAGCAGCGAACCAGCGGGAGACCAAGAGACCCAGTACTTC. Its protein product is CASSEPAGDQETQYF.